The present entry profiles one T cell receptor beta chain with its context. The data were taken from a study of OX40 agonist ivuxolimab in advanced cancers. Sequencing was performed with immunoSEQ multiplex PCR; in TCRdb, only in-frame clones are kept and a portion is missing. This sample has around 84,000 clones, with around nine tenths found just once. CDR1 LNHNV and CDR2 YYDKDF come from the germline V gene (reference sequence). The CDR3 contains 14 residues. V trimming: 2 bases; J trimming: 3 bases; junction bases outside the gene matches: 4. This rearrangement joins TRBV15 to TRBJ2-7; 7 bases are shared with TRBD2. The specimen was CD4+ or CD8+ T cells sorted from blood, collected in a trial of the OX40 agonist ivuxolimab. The TCR sequence derives from an adult with an advanced solid tumor such as melanoma, head and neck, liver or kidney cancer. DNA for the CDR3: TGTGCCACCAGCAGACCAGGGAGGGGCTACGAGCAGTACTTC. This sequence encodes CATSRPGRGYEQYF.